Described below is a single TCR beta chain sequence and its context. Its antigen is unknown. This could be a read error, since a much larger clone is one nucleotide away. The sample originates from a study of tumor and adjacent non-tumor tissue in lung cancer. Study overall: Patients comprised about eleven adenocarcinoma, 2 squamous cell carcinoma and 1 small cell lung cancer. Each sample yielded approximately 4 million productive TCRbeta reads on average. Study-wide results and caveats: Significantly higher TCR diversity was found in tumor than normal lung. Top 100 clones took a larger repertoire share in normal lung.

In germline, CDR1 is DFQATT, CDR2 SNEGSKA (reference sequence). The CDR3 length is 16 residues. V gave up 3 bases and J gave up 0 bases, with 14 bases separating them. RNA was extracted from bulk tissue without any cell sorting. A modified ARM-PCR protocol with three rounds of nested PCR amplified TCRbeta. TCRdb called the multiplex PCR reads again in MiXCR, with one record for every CDR3 protein. The table lists about 200,000 distinct CDR3 sequences, approximately 74% of them singletons, with almost 25% in the top ten. The origin of this receptor is a man aged 60 to 69 with non-small cell lung cancer. Sequenced sample: lung tumor tissue. V and J are TRBV20-1 and TRBJ1-4; TRBD1 is a possible D gene (5 bases). CDR3 nucleotides: TGCAGTGCTAGCCATACATACAGGACAACTAATGAAAAACTGTTTTTT. It codes for CSASHTYRTTNEKLFF.